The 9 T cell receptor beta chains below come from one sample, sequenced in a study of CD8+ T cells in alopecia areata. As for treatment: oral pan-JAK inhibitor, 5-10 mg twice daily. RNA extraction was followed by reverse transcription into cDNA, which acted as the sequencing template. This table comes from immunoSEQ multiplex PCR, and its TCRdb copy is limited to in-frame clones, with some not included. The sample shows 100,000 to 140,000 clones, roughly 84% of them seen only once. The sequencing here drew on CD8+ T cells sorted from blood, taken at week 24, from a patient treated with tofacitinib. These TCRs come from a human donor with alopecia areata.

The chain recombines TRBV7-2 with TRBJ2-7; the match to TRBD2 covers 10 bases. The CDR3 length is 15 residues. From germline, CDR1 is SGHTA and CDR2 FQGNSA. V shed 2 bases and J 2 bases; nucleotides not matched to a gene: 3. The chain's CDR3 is CASSLTSGDPYEQYF. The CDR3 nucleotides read TGTGCCAGCAGCTTAACTAGCGGGGATCCCTACGAGCAGTACTTC.

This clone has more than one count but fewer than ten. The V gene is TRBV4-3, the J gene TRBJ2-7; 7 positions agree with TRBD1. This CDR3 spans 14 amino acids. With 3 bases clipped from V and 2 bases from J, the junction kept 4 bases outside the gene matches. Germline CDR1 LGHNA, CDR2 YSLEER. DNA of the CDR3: TGCGCCAGCAGCCAGTACAGGGGAACCTACGAGCAGTACTTC. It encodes CASSQYRGTYEQYF.

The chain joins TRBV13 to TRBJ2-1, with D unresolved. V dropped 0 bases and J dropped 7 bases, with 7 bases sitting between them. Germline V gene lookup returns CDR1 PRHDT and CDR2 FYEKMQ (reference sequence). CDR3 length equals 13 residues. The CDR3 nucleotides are TGTGCCAGCAGCTTAGGGGAAGATAATGAGCAGTTCTTC. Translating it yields CASSLGEDNEQFF.

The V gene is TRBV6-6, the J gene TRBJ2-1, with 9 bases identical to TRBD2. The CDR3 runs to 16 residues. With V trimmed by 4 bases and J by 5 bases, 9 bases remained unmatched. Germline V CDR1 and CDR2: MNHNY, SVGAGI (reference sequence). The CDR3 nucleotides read TGTGCCAGCAGTTCCCTCCCAGCGGGGGGTGACAATGAGCAGTTCTTC. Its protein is CASSSLPAGGDNEQFF.

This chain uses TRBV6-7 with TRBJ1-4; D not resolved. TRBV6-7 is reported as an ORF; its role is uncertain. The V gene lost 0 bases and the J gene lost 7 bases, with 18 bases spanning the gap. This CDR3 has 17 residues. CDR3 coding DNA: TGTGCCAGCAGTTACTCGATTGAGACGCCCGACGTTGAAAAACTGTTTTTT. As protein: CASSYSIETPDVEKLFF.

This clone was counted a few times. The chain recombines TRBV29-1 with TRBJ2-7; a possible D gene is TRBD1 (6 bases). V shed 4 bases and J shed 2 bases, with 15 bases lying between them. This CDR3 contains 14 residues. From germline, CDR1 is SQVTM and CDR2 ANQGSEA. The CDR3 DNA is TGCAGCGTTGTTGGGCAGGGGACAACCTACGAGCAGTACTTC. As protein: CSVVGQGTTYEQYF.

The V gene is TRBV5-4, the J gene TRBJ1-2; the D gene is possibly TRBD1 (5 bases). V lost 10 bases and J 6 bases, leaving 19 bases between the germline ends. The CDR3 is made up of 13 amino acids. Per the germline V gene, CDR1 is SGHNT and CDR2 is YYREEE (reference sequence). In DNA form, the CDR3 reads TGTGCCGCCAACGGGGGGTTACTAGATGGCTACACCTTC. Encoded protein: CAANGGLLDGYTF.

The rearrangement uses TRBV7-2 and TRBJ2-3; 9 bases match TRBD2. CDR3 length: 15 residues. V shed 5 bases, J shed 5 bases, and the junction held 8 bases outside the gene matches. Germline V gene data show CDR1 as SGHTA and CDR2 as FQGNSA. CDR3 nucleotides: TGTGCCAGCAGCCCCGGGACTAGCAGGATAGATACGCAGTATTTT. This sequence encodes CASSPGTSRIDTQYF.

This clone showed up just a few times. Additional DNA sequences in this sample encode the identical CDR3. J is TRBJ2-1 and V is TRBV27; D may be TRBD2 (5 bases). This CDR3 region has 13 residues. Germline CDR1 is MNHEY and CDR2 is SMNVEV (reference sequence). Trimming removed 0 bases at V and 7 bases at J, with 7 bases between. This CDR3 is CASSLSGGNEQFF. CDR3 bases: TGTGCCAGCAGTTTATCGGGCGGGAATGAGCAGTTCTTC.